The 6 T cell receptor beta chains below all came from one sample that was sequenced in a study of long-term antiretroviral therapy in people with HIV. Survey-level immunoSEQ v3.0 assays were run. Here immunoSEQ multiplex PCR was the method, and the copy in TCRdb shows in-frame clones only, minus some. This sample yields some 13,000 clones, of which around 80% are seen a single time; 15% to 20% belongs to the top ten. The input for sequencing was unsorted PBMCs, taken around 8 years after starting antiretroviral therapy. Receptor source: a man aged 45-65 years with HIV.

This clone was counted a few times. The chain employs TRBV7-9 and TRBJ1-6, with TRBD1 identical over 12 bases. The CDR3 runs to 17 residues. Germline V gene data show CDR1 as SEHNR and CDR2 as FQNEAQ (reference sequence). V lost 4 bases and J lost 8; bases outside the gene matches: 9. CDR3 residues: CASSSSGTGGLDSPLHF. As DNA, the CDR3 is TGTGCCAGCAGCTCTTCCGGGACAGGGGGCTTGGATTCACCCCTCCACTTT.

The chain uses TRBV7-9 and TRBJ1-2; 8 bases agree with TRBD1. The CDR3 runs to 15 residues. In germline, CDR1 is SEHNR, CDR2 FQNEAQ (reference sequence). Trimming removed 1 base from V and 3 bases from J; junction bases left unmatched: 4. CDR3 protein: CASSLVGQDYYGYTF. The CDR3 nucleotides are TGTGCCAGCAGCTTAGTGGGACAGGACTACTATGGCTACACCTTC.

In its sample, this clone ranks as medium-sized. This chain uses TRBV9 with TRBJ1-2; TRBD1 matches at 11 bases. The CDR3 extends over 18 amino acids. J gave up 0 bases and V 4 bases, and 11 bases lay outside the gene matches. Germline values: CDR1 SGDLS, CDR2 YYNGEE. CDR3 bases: TGTGCCAGCAGCCCCGGGAGGACAGGGGGCTCAACTAACTATGGCTACACCTTC. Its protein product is CASSPGRTGGSTNYGYTF. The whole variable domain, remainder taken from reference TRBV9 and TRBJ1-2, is DSGVTQTPKHLITATGQRVTLRCSPRSGDLSVYWYQQSLDQGLQFLIQYYNGEERAKGNILERFSAQQFPDLHSELNLSSLELGDSALYFCASSPGRTGGSTNYGYTFGSGTRLTVV.

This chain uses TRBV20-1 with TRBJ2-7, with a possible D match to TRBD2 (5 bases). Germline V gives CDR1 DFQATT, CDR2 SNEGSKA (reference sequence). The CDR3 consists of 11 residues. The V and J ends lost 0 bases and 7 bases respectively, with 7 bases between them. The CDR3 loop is CSARDEGEQYF. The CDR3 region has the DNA TGCAGTGCTAGAGATGAGGGTGAGCAGTACTTC.

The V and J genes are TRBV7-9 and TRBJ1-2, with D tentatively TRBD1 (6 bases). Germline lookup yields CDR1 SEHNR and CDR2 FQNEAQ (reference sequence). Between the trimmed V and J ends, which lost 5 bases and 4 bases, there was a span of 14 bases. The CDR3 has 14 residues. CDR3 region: CASSPPTGPYGYTF. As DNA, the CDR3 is TGTGCCAGCAGCCCGCCGACAGGTCCCTATGGCTACACCTTC.

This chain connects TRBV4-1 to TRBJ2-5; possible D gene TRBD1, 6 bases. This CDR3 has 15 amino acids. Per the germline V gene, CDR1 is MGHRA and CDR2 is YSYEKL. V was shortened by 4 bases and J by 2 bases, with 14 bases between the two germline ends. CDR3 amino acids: CASSPEQGPQETQYF. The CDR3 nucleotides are TGCGCCAGCAGCCCTGAACAGGGCCCTCAAGAGACCCAGTACTTC.